The 31 T cell receptor beta chains below come from one sample, sequenced in a study of blood T cells in healthy people across ages. Primers used in a second PCR of roughly 6 to 11 cycles were a sample-barcoded 5' primer and a J-beta primer mix. TCRdb called the 5' RACE reads again in MiXCR, with one record for every CDR3 protein. The sample has around 1,900,000 distinct CDR3 sequences, about 39% seen once. The source material was blood. Source of these receptors: a human donor in good health.

This rearrangement joins TRBV4-3 to TRBJ2-7; D remains ambiguous. This CDR3 has 13 residues. Germline lookup yields CDR1 LGHNA and CDR2 YSLEER. The V end was cut by 1 base, the J end by 7 bases, with 11 bases between. The CDR3 region has the DNA TGCGCCAGCAGCCAAGTTTGGGGTGGTGAGCAGTACTTC. Residues: CASSQVWGGEQYF.

This chain connects TRBV7-2 to TRBJ2-3, with 7 bases aligning to TRBD2. Germline CDR1 reads SGHTA; CDR2 reads FQGNSA. The V and J ends lost 7 bases and 2 bases, in that order; junction bases with no gene match: 9. The CDR3 covers 15 residues. CDR3 sequence (DNA): TGTGCCAGCACCAAATACGGGGGGAACACAGATACGCAGTATTTT. This gives the protein CASTKYGGNTDTQYF.

The rearrangement uses TRBV20-1 and TRBJ1-1; D is unresolved. Germline assignment: CDR1 DFQATT and CDR2 SNEGSKA (reference sequence). Trimming shortened V by 3 bases and J by 1 base, and 12 bases separated the two germline ends. This CDR3 is 14 amino acids long. As DNA, the CDR3 is TGCAGTGCTAGCTGGCCGGGGAGGAACACTGAAGCTTTCTTT. Its translation: CSASWPGRNTEAFF.

Comment on this clonotype: One end of the junction does not line up with germline, which may come from a read error. The chain carries TRBV7-9 and TRBJ1-1, with D unresolved. The CDR3 sequence is 13 residues long. The germline V gene has CDR1 SEHNR and CDR2 FQNEAQ (reference sequence). The CDR3 bases are TGTTCCAGCAGAGACGTGGTGAACACTGAAGCTTTCTTT. It specifies CSSRDVVNTEAFF.

CDR3 amino acids: CSARAGRTDTEAFF. The DNA for the CDR3 is TGCAGCGCCCGTGCTGGGAGGACGGACACTGAAGCTTTCTTT. The chain is built from TRBV29-1 and TRBJ1-1; no clear D gene. This CDR3 has 14 residues. Trimming took 7 bases from V and 3 from J, leaving 18 bases between them. Germline V gene sequence: CDR1 SQVTM, CDR2 ANQGSEA.

The rearrangement joins TRBV7-9 to TRBJ1-2, with a possible D match to TRBD1 (5 bases). There are 16 residues in the CDR3. V lost 3 bases to trimming and J lost 4 bases, with 18 bases between them. The V gene's germline CDR1 is SEHNR and CDR2 FQNEAQ (reference sequence). CDR3 residues: CASSFFIWLGVYGYTF. For the CDR3, the DNA is TGTGCCAGCAGCTTTTTTATTTGGTTGGGGGTCTATGGCTACACCTTC.

This clonotype has only a few counts. The chain carries TRBV4-3 and TRBJ2-3, with TRBD2 matching over 7 bases. Germline V lookup: CDR1 LGHNA, CDR2 YSLEER. Unmatched junction bases numbered 15, after V lost 5 bases and J lost 1 base. This CDR3 region has 18 residues. Here the CDR3 DNA reads TGCGCCAGCAGCTCTAGGACCAGGTCTAGCGGCCGCACAGATACGCAGTATTTT. Encoded protein: CASSSRTRSSGRTDTQYF.

The gene calls are TRBV11-2 and TRBJ2-1; D is ambiguous. V was trimmed by 6 bases and J by 7 bases, leaving 19 bases between them. The CDR3 is 15 residues long. The germline V gene has CDR1 SGHAT and CDR2 FQNNGV. CDR3 coding DNA: TGTGCCAGCAGACTTGGCCGGGTGCAAATGAATGAGCAGTTCTTC. This codes for CASRLGRVQMNEQFF.

This clonotype occurred a few times. DNA for the CDR3: TGTGCCAGCAGTTCACCGGGCGACCTAGAAAAACTGTTTTTT. Translation gives CASSSPGDLEKLFF. The rearrangement uses TRBV7-9 and TRBJ1-4; no clear D. The CDR3 is made up of 14 amino acids. Trimming took off 6 bases at V and 8 bases at J, with 16 bases between the two ends. From germline, CDR1 is SEHNR and CDR2 FQNEAQ (reference sequence).

J is TRBJ2-1 and V is TRBV6-5; TRBD1 matches at 9 bases. After removal of 1 base from V and 8 bases from J, the junction contained 6 bases not matched to a gene. Germline V gene data show CDR1 as MNHEY and CDR2 as SVGAGI. The CDR3 is 15 amino acids. The CDR3 spells CASSYFTDRGYEQFF. CDR3 bases: TGTGCCAGCAGTTACTTTACGGACAGGGGCTATGAGCAGTTCTTC.

The chain employs TRBV29-1 and TRBJ1-1, with 10 positions matching TRBD1. Looked up from germline, CDR1 is SQVTM and CDR2 is ANQGSEA. The CDR3 spans 13 residues. V trimming: 6 bases; J trimming: 5 bases; junction bases outside the gene matches: 6. Written as DNA, the CDR3 is TGCAGCGTCGTCGACAGGGGGCTGACTGAAGCTTTCTTT. Amino acids: CSVVDRGLTEAFF.

V and J are TRBV12-3 or TRBV12-4 and TRBJ2-2; no clear D. Trimming shortened V by 6 bases and J by 3 bases, and 8 bases separated the two germline ends. The CDR3 totals 13 residues. The DNA for the CDR3 is TGTGCCAGCAGCCCTCAGCACACCGGGGAGCTGTTTTTT. Protein product: CASSPQHTGELFF.

CDR3 sequence reads: CASRHSGTQNTEAFF. The CDR3 DNA reads as TGTGCCAGCAGGCACAGCGGGACCCAGAACACTGAAGCTTTCTTT. The rearrangement links TRBV6-6 to TRBJ1-1; the D gene is possibly TRBD1 (5 bases). The germline V and J ends were trimmed by 6 bases and 1 base, with 15 bases remaining between them. CDR1 and CDR2 from the germline V gene are MNHNY and SVGAGI (reference sequence). The length of the CDR3 is 15 residues.

This clonotype came up a few times. V and J are TRBV15 and TRBJ2-5, with a possible D match to TRBD1 (6 bases). V dropped 0 bases and J dropped 11 bases, with 10 bases sitting between them. Per the germline V gene, CDR1 is LNHNV and CDR2 is YYDKDF (reference sequence). CDR3 size: 12 residues. The CDR3 sequence is CATSRDLGGQYF. CDR3 nucleotides: TGTGCCACCAGCAGAGATCTAGGGGGTCAGTACTTC.

The V gene is TRBV19, the J gene TRBJ2-5; D is perhaps TRBD1 (6 bases). Germline lookup yields CDR1 LNHDA and CDR2 SQIVND (reference sequence). The CDR3 is made up of 15 amino acids. Trimming took off 6 bases at V and 4 bases at J, with 18 bases between the two ends. The CDR3 region has the DNA TGTGCCAGTAGACAACGAGGGGCAGGGGCAGAGACCCAGTACTTC. This gives the protein CASRQRGAGAETQYF.

The gene calls are TRBV6-2 or TRBV6-3 and TRBJ2-1, with D perhaps matching TRBD1 (6 bases). V was clipped by 6 bases and J by 8 bases, with 20 bases between them. Per germline, CDR1 MNHEY and CDR2 SVGEGT. The length of the CDR3 is 15 residues. In DNA form, the CDR3 reads TGTGCCAGCAGCCCTCAGGGGTCTTTCTTAGATGAGCAGTTCTTC. This codes for CASSPQGSFLDEQFF.

This clonotype was counted only a few times. V gene TRBV10-3 combines with J gene TRBJ1-1; 7 positions agree with TRBD1. The V gene's germline CDR1 is ENHRY and CDR2 SYGVKD. The V gene end was trimmed by 6 bases and the J gene end by 0 bases; junction bases not matched to a gene: 1. This CDR3 contains 13 residues. The chain's CDR3 is CAIRGTVNTEAFF. CDR3 DNA: TGTGCCATCAGGGGGACAGTGAACACTGAAGCTTTCTTT.

This clonotype showed up just a few times. The J gene is TRBJ2-7, the V gene TRBV20-1, with D possibly matching TRBD2 (5 bases). From germline, CDR1 is DFQATT and CDR2 SNEGSKA (reference sequence). V lost 0 bases and J 6 bases, leaving 12 bases between the germline ends. The CDR3 contains 13 residues. CDR3 loop: CSARDGVLGEQYF. The CDR3 DNA sequence: TGCAGTGCTAGAGACGGGGTCTTGGGCGAGCAGTACTTC.

CDR3 protein: CAINRQGQGYGYTF. In DNA, the CDR3 is TGTGCCATCAACCGACAGGGGCAAGGCTATGGCTACACCTTC. V and J are TRBV10-3 and TRBJ1-2, with 8 bases that match TRBD1. V shed 7 bases and J 4 bases; nucleotides not matched to a gene: 8. CDR1 and CDR2 from the germline V gene are ENHRY and SYGVKD. CDR3 length equals 14 residues.

The chain uses TRBV19 and TRBJ1-2, with D perhaps TRBD1 (6 bases). V was clipped by 6 bases and J by 6 bases, with 17 bases between them. The CDR3 totals 14 residues. The germline gives CDR1 LNHDA, CDR2 SQIVND (reference sequence). The CDR3 nucleotides are TGTGCCAGTAGCCGTAGGGGGATTTTGGATGGCTACACCTTC. Its translation is CASSRRGILDGYTF.

This clonotype was observed once. This chain links TRBV20-1 with TRBJ2-7; D is possibly TRBD1 (5 bases). The CDR3 runs 13 residues. Trimming shortened V by 5 bases and J by 0 bases, and 11 bases separated the two germline ends. In germline, CDR1 is DFQATT, CDR2 SNEGSKA (reference sequence). The CDR3 coding sequence is TGCAGTGCTTCGACAGCTAGCTCCTACGAGCAGTACTTC. It specifies CSASTASSYEQYF.

The chain links TRBV25-1 to TRBJ2-5; 8 positions match TRBD1. CDR1 MGHDK and CDR2 SYGVNS come from the germline V gene. The J segment lost 5 bases and the V segment lost 3 bases, leaving 5 bases of the junction unmatched. The CDR3 length is 14 residues. The CDR3 DNA sequence: TGTGCCAGCAGTGAGGACAGGGATCGGGAGACCCAGTACTTC. Amino acids: CASSEDRDRETQYF.

This clonotype has at least ten counts. This sequence joins TRBV6-5 and TRBJ2-7, with D perhaps matching TRBD1 or TRBD2 (5 bases each). Germline CDR1 is MNHEY and CDR2 is SVGAGI. Deletions cut 6 bases from V and 1 base from J, with 10 bases between. This CDR3 is built from 13 residues. The CDR3 reads CASSRDVSYEQYF. The CDR3 region has the DNA TGTGCCAGCAGCCGGGACGTATCCTACGAGCAGTACTTC.

The chain has TRBV4-2 and TRBJ2-2; possibly TRBD2 for D (5 bases). V shed 0 bases and J shed 5 bases, with 10 bases lying between them. This CDR3 has 15 residues. In germline, CDR1 is LGHNA, CDR2 YNFKEQ. This CDR3 is CASSQDISGTGELFF. DNA of the CDR3: TGTGCCAGCAGCCAAGATATTTCGGGGACCGGGGAGCTGTTTTTT.

This CDR3 is CASSHRRLAETQYF. CDR3 sequence (DNA): TGTGCCAGCAGCCACCGAAGACTAGCAGAGACCCAGTACTTC. The chain combines TRBV3-1 with TRBJ2-5; 7 bases map to TRBD2. Trimming cost V 3 bases and J 4 bases; bases outside gene matches: 5. The CDR3 has 14 residues. Germline assignment: CDR1 LGHDT and CDR2 YNNKEL (reference sequence).

In its sample, this clonotype was seen a few times. V usage is TRBV7-9 and J usage is TRBJ2-7; 11 bases match TRBD2. The J segment lost 5 bases and the V segment lost 7 bases, leaving 13 bases of the junction unmatched. Germline lookup yields CDR1 SEHNR and CDR2 FQNEAQ (reference sequence). CDR3 size: 16 residues. The CDR3 DNA reads as TGTGCCAGCAACTCAATTAGCGGGGGGGCCGCTAACGAGCAGTACTTC. It is translated as CASNSISGGAANEQYF.

This clonotype was counted at least ten times. As DNA, the CDR3 is TGTGCCAGTTACCGGGATTCAGGGAACATTCAGTACTTC. It encodes CASYRDSGNIQYF. The chain couples TRBV5-5 to TRBJ2-4, with D tentatively TRBD1 or TRBD2 (5 bases each). The germline V gene encodes CDR1 SGHKS and CDR2 YYEKEE (reference sequence). The V end was cut by 8 bases, the J end by 7 bases, with 16 bases between. This CDR3 has 13 amino acids.

This clonotype was picked up a small number of times. The chain has TRBV4-2 and TRBJ2-2; D gene ambiguous. Trimming removed 1 base at V and 4 bases at J, with 13 bases between. Germline V CDR1 and CDR2: LGHNA, YNFKEQ. This CDR3 region has 16 residues. The CDR3 DNA follows: TGTGCCAGCAGCCAAGGGGAAAACGGTTTCACCGGGGAGCTGTTTTTT. Translating gives CASSQGENGFTGELFF.

In its sample, this clonotype was seen a few times. The chain is built from TRBV12-3 or TRBV12-4 and TRBJ2-7; D call uncertain. V was clipped by 3 bases and J by 2 bases, with 5 bases between them. The CDR3 consists of 12 residues. The CDR3 region has the DNA TGTGCCAGCAGTTTCGCGGCCTACGAGCAGTACTTC. This translates into CASSFAAYEQYF.

In the case of this clonotype: A junction end diverges from the germline sequence, so it may reflect a read error. The CDR3 here is CAGSPGDSNYDYTF. CDR3 bases: TGTGCCGGCAGCCCCGGAGATTCCAACTATGACTACACCTTC. The chain combines TRBV12-3 or TRBV12-4 with TRBJ1-2; no clear D gene. This CDR3 has 14 amino acids.

This chain connects TRBV27 to TRBJ2-7; possibly TRBD1 or TRBD2 for D (5 bases each). This CDR3 contains 15 residues. Per germline, CDR1 MNHEY and CDR2 SMNVEV (reference sequence). The V gene lost 6 bases and the J gene lost 4 bases, with 19 bases spanning the gap. This CDR3 reads CASRHGLGTEYEQYF. CDR3 DNA: TGTGCCAGCAGACATGGGTTAGGGACCGAATACGAGCAGTACTTC.